What follows is one TCR beta chain and its context. The data were taken from a study of blood T cell repertoires in COVID-19. Study at large: Specimens from acute and convalescent COVID-19 originated in the United States, Italy and Spain. T cells, B-cell-depleted T cells, or PBMCs provided the cDNA or gDNA that served as material.

In the original analysis: How many nucleated cells were present was estimated from reference gene primer amplification. Sequenced by immunoSEQ multiplex PCR; TCRdb stores in-frame clones only, minus some. The V and J calls and clone size come from that table; D and trimming were worked out from the DNA. Here the sample spans 35,000 to 50,000 clones, roughly 85% being singletons. CDR1 is GTSNPN and CDR2 is SVGIG in the germline V gene (reference sequence). The CDR3 is made up of 13 amino acids. With V trimmed by 4 bases and J by 7 bases, 4 bases remained unmatched. This receptor was identified in a man aged 55 to 70 with acute or convalescent COVID-19. Sample: peripheral blood. The rearrangement joins TRBV30 to TRBJ1-6; 7 bases align to TRBD1. The CDR3 DNA follows: TGTGCCTGGACCGGACAGGCCAATTCACCCCTCCACTTT. Amino acids: CAWTGQANSPLHF. The entire variable domain, with the rest obtained from reference TRBV30 and TRBJ1-6, is as follows: SQTIHQWPATLVQPVGSPLSLECTVEGTSNPNLYWYRQAAGRGLQLLFYSVGIGQISSEVPQNLSASRPQDRQFILSSKKLLLSDSGFYLCAWTGQANSPLHFGNGTRLTVT.